This T cell receptor beta chain comes out of a study of T cells after yellow fever vaccination. Overall study results and limits: Post-booster repertoires again held most primary-vaccination clones (roughly 96% CD4, roughly 90% CD8).

5'RACE template switching produced TCR cDNA carrying a universal primer site and UMIs. A single record per CDR3 protein comes from TCRdb applying MiXCR to the 5' RACE reads. The sample comprises around 500,000 distinct CDR3 sequences, 21% of which are singletons, and roughly 16% rests with the top ten. Trimming pared 6 bases from V and 2 bases from J, leaving 11 bases between. The CDR3 totals 13 residues. Germline-derived CDR1 and CDR2 are MNHEY and SMNVEV (reference sequence). This clonotype turned up a few times. Its antigen is not identified. This receptor was taken from a man between 18 and 35 years old who received the YFV17D yellow fever vaccine. The J gene is TRBJ2-7, the V gene TRBV27; the D gene is possibly TRBD1 (5 bases). The material was PBMCs, obtained roughly 23 days after the first yellow fever vaccination. The CDR3 loop is CASSLQVTYEQYF. The CDR3 DNA sequence: TGTGCCAGCAGCCTACAGGTTACCTACGAGCAGTACTTC.